The entry below gives a single TCR beta chain sequence along with its context. Its specificity is not known. The data originate from a study of cytomegalovirus exposure and HLA in healthy donors. Study-wide findings and caveats: In a later analysis, the majority of CMV-associated beta chains seemingly showed HLA restriction. TCR beta sequences reportedly predicted most subjects' HLA-A and HLA-B alleles accurately. Many donors carried some public TCRs, although rarity characterized most TCR sequences. Across donors, presence/absence analyses took sequencing depth to be roughly uniform.

PCR was performed using 60 Vbeta and 13 Jbeta primers. Libraries were prepared by immunoSEQ multiplex PCR; TCRdb keeps only in-frame clonotypes and omits some of them. The table shows 150,000 to 200,000 clones, with more than 65% occurring only once. From germline, CDR1 is SGHAT and CDR2 FQDESV (reference sequence). Trimming cost V 3 bases and J 6 bases; bases outside gene matches: 5. CDR3 length: 14 amino acids. The sequencing input was PBMCs. This TCR came from a female donor in good health and CMV-seronegative. The chain carries TRBV11-1 and TRBJ1-2, with 9 nucleotides matching TRBD1. CDR3 coding DNA: TGTGCCAGCAGCTTTGACAGGGGGGACGATGGCTACACCTTC. It encodes CASSFDRGDDGYTF.